Listed here are 4 T cell receptor beta chains from one sample, sequenced in a study of control samples from healthy donors and cancer patients (dated by TCRdb to 2018 to 2020). The method behind the library was the immunoSEQ multiplex PCR assay. TCRdb stores this immuneACCESS table with in-frame sequences only. Part of the clones is absent; in the studies checked, under half of the shortfall reflects unresolved V genes, and no reason is known for the rest. The sample records tens of thousands of clones, around nine tenths of which are singletons. The top ten constitute 1.9% of the sample. Material for sequencing was PBMCs. The receptors stem from a woman aged 55-75 years with head and neck cancer.

J is TRBJ1-6 and V is TRBV11-2; D may be TRBD1 (5 bases). The CDR3 is 13 residues long. V was shortened by 4 bases and J by 10 bases, with 11 bases between the two germline ends. Germline V gene lookup returns CDR1 SGHAT and CDR2 FQNNGV. CDR3: CASSSQGGSPLHF. Here the CDR3 DNA reads TGTGCCAGCAGCTCCCAGGGAGGCTCACCCCTCCACTTT.

This clone was picked up a small number of times. The V gene is TRBV4-1, the J gene TRBJ2-7, with 9 bases identical to TRBD2. Germline V gene lookup returns CDR1 MGHRA and CDR2 YSYEKL. V lost 3 bases and J lost 5; bases outside the gene matches: 11. This CDR3 is 16 amino acids long. The CDR3 DNA reads as TGCGCCAGCAGCCAGAGGGTAGCGGGAGTCACGGACGAGCAGTACTTC. It is translated as CASSQRVAGVTDEQYF.

The chain is built from TRBV6-2 or TRBV6-3 and TRBJ2-1, with 10 positions matching TRBD2. V shed 5 bases, J shed 9 bases, and the junction held 7 bases outside the gene matches. The CDR3 is 14 residues long. Germline assignment: CDR1 MNHEY and CDR2 SVGEGT. The CDR3: CASSPSGRAAEQFF. Written as DNA, the CDR3 is TGTGCCAGCAGTCCGAGCGGGAGGGCCGCTGAGCAGTTCTTC.

The rearrangement uses TRBV28 and TRBJ1-1, with D uncertain. CDR1 and CDR2 from the germline V gene are MDHEN and SYDVKM. CDR3 size: 10 residues. Trimming took 6 bases from V and 7 from J, leaving 6 bases between them. The CDR3 sequence is CASRDIEAFF. The CDR3 DNA reads TGTGCCAGCAGAGACATTGAAGCTTTCTTT.